This T cell receptor beta chain was captured by sequencing in a study of CD8+CD57+ T cells in acquired aplastic anemia (dated by TCRdb to 2016 to 2018). Background for the entire study: On average, sorted CD4+ and CD8+ cells yielded around 3.5 ug of extracted DNA, with a range of about 0.19 to 30 ug. CD8+CD57+ expansion was defined as a frequency above the mean frequency observed in healthy subjects. General findings and caveats noted by the study authors: Twenty-nine CD8+ CDR3 sequences were found to be shared between patients and controls, but these sequences appeared to be highly expressed in patients and within the immunodominant clones of the patients. CD8+ Simpson's diversity did not differ significantly between patients and healthy controls (P=0.060).

The germline V gene encodes CDR1 SNHLY and CDR2 FYNNEI. The V end loses 3 bases and the J end loses 4 bases, and a stretch of 14 bases separates them. The CDR3 covers 15 residues, taking in both the cysteine and the phenylalanine. Just the 45-base CDR3 DNA is kept, in frame starting at base 1. In the case of this clonotype: No antigen is known for it. The sample holds no much larger clone one base away, and base qualities are not on file.

Profiling of TCR beta VDJ combinations and CDR3 sequences used genomic DNA as the template. An Illumina HiSeq 2000 was used for TCR repertoire sequencing. The published analysis was carried out like this. TRBV/TRBJ rearrangement plots, CDR3 size and DJ length profiles, and Simpson's diversity index were used to evaluate the repertoires. The most abundant DNA sequence in the deep sequencing data was defined as the immunodominant clone. CDR3 amino acid sequences were screened for sharing across subjects and compared with published repertoires and the VDJdb database. The public reads were reprocessed in TCRdb via fastp at Q25 and MiXCR, keeping in-frame beta chains. Each CDR3 protein gets just one entry, which takes the most common genes and DNA from the rows behind it. The V and J calls shown here were made by TCRdb, not taken from the authors' results. This sample lists around 200,000 distinct CDR3 sequences; roughly half were detected once. The top ten constitute 9.7% of the sample.

The patients picked for sequencing were ones in whom flow cytometry had shown an expansion of CD8+CD57+ cells. Severe acquired aplastic anemia was diagnosed in all patients according to International Study of Aplastic Anemia and Agranulocytosis and Camitta criteria. At the time blood was sampled, none of the patients had received any therapy. TCR repertoires of sorted CD4+ and CD8+ blood T cells from severe aplastic anemia patients and healthy subjects were deep-sequenced in the study. In the USA, patient enrollment took place under clinicaltrials.gov protocols 00001620, 01623167, 00001397, 00071045, 00081523 and 00961064. Ficoll-Paque density gradient centrifugation was used to isolate peripheral blood mononuclear cells. CD4+ and CD8+ T cells were sorted by FACS or magnetic beads before DNA extraction.

The sequence is built from TRBV2 and TRBJ2-3, and TRBD2 may be the D gene, going by 6 matching bases. The specimen was sorted CD4+, CD8+, or CD8+CD57+ T cells (not recorded which) from PBMCs. This sequence was found in a human donor with aplastic anemia. DNA sequence: TGTGCCAGCAGTGAGGAGGGGATAGGCGCAGATACGCAGTATTTT. Translated, this gives CASSEEGIGADTQYF. The full variable domain, with segments outside the CDR3 supplied by the reference TRBV2 and TRBJ2-3 proteins, appears as EPEVTQTPSHQVTQMGQEVILRCVPISNHLYFYWYRQILGQKVEFLVSFYNNEISEKSEIFDDQFSVERPDGSNFTLKIRSTKLEDSAMYFCASSEEGIGADTQYFGPGTRLTVL.